The 5 T cell receptor beta chains reported below all come from one sample, sequenced in a study of blood T cell repertoires in COVID-19. TCRdb's copy holds only in-frame clones and misses some; the assay was immunoSEQ multiplex PCR. The table has 110,000 to 150,000 clones, roughly 90% seen once. The sequenced sample consisted of peripheral blood. Receptors originate from a man aged 60 to 75 with active or convalescent COVID-19.

This chain joins TRBV7-9 and TRBJ2-5, with D perhaps TRBD2 (5 bases). Trimming removed 3 bases from V and 10 bases from J, with 12 bases in between. CDR3 length equals 12 residues. Germline V gives CDR1 SEHNR, CDR2 FQNEAQ (reference sequence). CDR3 sequence (DNA): TGTGCCAGCAGCTTTCCGGGGAGCGACCAGTACTTC. Its protein product is CASSFPGSDQYF.

CDR3 loop: CASSLLSTDTQYF. The CDR3 nucleotides read TGTGCCAGCAGTCTACTTTCAACAGATACGCAGTATTTT. The chain links TRBV12-3 or TRBV12-4 to TRBJ2-3; D ambiguous. The CDR3 covers 13 residues. Deletions cut 5 bases from V and 3 bases from J, with 9 bases between.

This chain joins TRBV7-2 and TRBJ2-7; 8 bases map to TRBD2. The CDR3 length is 13 residues. The V gene end was trimmed by 5 bases and the J gene end by 3 bases; junction bases not matched to a gene: 3. CDR1 and CDR2 from the germline V gene are SGHTA and FQGNSA. The CDR3 spells CASSITSGYEQYF. CDR3 nucleotides: TGTGCCAGCAGCATTACTAGCGGCTACGAGCAGTACTTC. Full variable domain (remainder filled in from reference TRBV7-2 and TRBJ2-7): GAGVSQSPSNKVTEKGKDVELRCDPISGHTALYWYRQSLGQGLEFLIYFQGNSAPDKSGLPSDRFSAERTGGSVSTLTIQRTQQEDSAVYLCASSITSGYEQYFGPGTRLTVT.

This sequence joins TRBV11-2 and TRBJ1-2; D uncertain. From germline, CDR1 is SGHAT and CDR2 FQNNGV. With 1 base removed from V and 6 bases from J, the gap between germline ends came to 12 bases. The CDR3 consists of 14 residues. This CDR3 reads CASSLASSRDGYTF. In DNA, the CDR3 is TGTGCCAGCAGCTTAGCGTCGTCTCGGGATGGCTACACCTTC.

The gene calls are TRBV29-1 and TRBJ1-1; D is perhaps TRBD1 (5 bases). Trimming shortened V by 3 bases and J by 0 bases, and 11 bases separated the two germline ends. The CDR3 spans 14 residues. The V gene's germline CDR1 is SQVTM and CDR2 ANQGSEA. CDR3 DNA: TGCAGCGTTGACCCGACAGTATTGAACACTGAAGCTTTCTTT. Amino acids: CSVDPTVLNTEAFF.